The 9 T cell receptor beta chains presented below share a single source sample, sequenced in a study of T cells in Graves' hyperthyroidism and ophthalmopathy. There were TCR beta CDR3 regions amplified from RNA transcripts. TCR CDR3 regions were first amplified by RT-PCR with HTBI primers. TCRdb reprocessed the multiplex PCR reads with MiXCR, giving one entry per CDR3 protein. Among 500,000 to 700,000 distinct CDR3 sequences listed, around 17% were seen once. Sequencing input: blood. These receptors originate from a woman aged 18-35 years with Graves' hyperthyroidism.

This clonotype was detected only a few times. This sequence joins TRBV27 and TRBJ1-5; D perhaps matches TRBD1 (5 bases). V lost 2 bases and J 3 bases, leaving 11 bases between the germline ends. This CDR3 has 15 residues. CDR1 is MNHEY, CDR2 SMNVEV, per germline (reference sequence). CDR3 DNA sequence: TGTGCCAGCAGTTTAACCCCGGGACCCAATCAGCCCCAGCATTTT. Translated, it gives CASSLTPGPNQPQHF.

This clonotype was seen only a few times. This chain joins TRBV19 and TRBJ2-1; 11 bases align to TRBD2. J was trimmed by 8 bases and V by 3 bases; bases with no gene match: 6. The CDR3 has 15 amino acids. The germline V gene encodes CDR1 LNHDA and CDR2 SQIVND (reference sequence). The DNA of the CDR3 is TGTGCCAGTAGTATTCTAGCGGGAGGAAGGTATGAGCAGTTCTTC. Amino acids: CASSILAGGRYEQFF.

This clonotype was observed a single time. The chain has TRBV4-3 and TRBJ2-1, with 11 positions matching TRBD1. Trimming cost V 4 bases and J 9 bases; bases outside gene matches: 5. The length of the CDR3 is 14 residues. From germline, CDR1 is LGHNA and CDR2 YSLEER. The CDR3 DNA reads TGCGCCAGCAGCCCGGACAGGGGGCCGAGTGAGCAGTTCTTC. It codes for CASSPDRGPSEQFF.

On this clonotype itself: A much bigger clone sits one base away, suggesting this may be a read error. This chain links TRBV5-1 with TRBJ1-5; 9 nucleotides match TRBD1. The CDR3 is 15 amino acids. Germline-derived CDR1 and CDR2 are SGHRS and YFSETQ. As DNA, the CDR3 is TGCGCCAGCAGCCCAGGACAGGGGAGCAATCAGCCCCGGCATTTT. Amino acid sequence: CASSPGQGSNQPRHF.

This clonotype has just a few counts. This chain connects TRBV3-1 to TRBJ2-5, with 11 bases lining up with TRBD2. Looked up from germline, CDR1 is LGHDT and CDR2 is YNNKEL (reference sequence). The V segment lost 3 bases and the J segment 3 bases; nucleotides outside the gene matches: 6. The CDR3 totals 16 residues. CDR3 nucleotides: TGTGCCAGCAGCCAGGGGGGACTAGCGGTAGAAGAGACCCAGTACTTC. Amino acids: CASSQGGLAVEETQYF.

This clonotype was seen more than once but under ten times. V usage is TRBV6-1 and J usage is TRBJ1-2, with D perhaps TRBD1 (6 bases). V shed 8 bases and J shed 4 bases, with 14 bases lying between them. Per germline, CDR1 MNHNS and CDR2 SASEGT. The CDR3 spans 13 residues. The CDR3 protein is CASGWGQGYGYTF. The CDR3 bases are TGTGCCAGCGGCTGGGGGCAGGGCTATGGCTACACCTTC.

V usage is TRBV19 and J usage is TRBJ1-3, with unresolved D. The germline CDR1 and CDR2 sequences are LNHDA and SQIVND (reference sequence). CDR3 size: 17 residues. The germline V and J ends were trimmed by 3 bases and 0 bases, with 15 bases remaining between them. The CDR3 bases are TGTGCCAGTAGTATGGTGGACGCGCTTCTCTCTGGAAACACCATATATTTT. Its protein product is CASSMVDALLSGNTIYF.

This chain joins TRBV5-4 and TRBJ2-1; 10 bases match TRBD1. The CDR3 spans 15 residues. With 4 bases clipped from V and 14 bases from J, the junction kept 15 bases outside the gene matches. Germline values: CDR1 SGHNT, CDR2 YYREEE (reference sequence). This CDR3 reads CASSPGQGTIIGKFF. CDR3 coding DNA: TGTGCCAGCAGCCCGGGACAGGGGACTATCATTGGGAAGTTCTTC.

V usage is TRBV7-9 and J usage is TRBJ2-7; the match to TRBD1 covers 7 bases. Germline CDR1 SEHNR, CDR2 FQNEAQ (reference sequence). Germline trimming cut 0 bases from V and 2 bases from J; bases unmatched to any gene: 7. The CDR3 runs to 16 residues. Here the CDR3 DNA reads TGTGCCAGCAGCTTAGCGTTAGGACAGGCCACCTACGAGCAGTACTTC. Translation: CASSLALGQATYEQYF.